This is a list of T cell receptor beta chains from one sample in a study of cytomegalovirus exposure and HLA in healthy donors. Assay used: immunoSEQ multiplex PCR; TCRdb lists only in-frame clones, some missing. The repertoire has approximately 120,000 clones, 89% of them found once; the top ten carry 1.1%. Sequenced: PBMCs. The source of these receptors is a woman between 18 and 29 years old in good health and CMV-seronegative. Each CDR3 is given with its conserved first and last residue. D genes are given only for firm matches. The size of a clone is reported for some rows only, either as once, few or many, or as a class for expanded clones.

TGTGCCAGCAGTGAAGAAAGACAGTCGAACACCGGGGAGCTGTTTTTT	CASSEERQSNTGELFF	.	.	TRBJ2-2	TRBV6-1
TGTGCCAGCAGCCCGAGCGGTCCCGGGACAGGGGCTGAAGCTTTCTTT	CASSPSGPGTGAEAFF	TRBD1	.	TRBJ1-1	TRBV27
TGTGCCAGCAGCATCGGGACTAGCGGGAGCCCCACAGATACGCAGTATTTT	CASSIGTSGSPTDTQYF	TRBD2	many	TRBJ2-3	TRBV5-4
TGTGCCAGTAGTATAGATCGTAGGGAGAATCAGCCCCAGCATTTT	CASSIDRRENQPQHF	.	.	TRBJ1-5	TRBV19
TGTGCCATACACCGGGACAGGGCCAGCAATGAGCAGTTCTTC	CAIHRDRASNEQFF	TRBD1	.	TRBJ2-1	TRBV6-5
TGCGCCAGCAGAAAAACATACCAAGAGACCCAGTACTTC	CASRKTYQETQYF	.	.	TRBJ2-5	TRBV5-1
TGTGCCAGCAGTTTAGGGGCGGGGGGGCCCACAGATACGCAGTATTTT	CASSLGAGGPTDTQYF	TRBD2	.	TRBJ2-3	TRBV28
TGCGCCAGCAGCGCAGGGCAGTTCGGTGAAGCTTTCTTT	CASSAGQFGEAFF	.	once	TRBJ1-1	TRBV10-2
TGTGCCACCAGCAGAGCCCCTAGCGATTATGACAATGAGCAGTTCTTC	CATSRAPSDYDNEQFF	.	.	TRBJ2-1	TRBV15
TGTGCCAGCAGCCTAGGGGTGAGGGAGACCCAGTACTTC	CASSLGVRETQYF	.	once	TRBJ2-5	TRBV6-1
TGTGCCAGCAGCCCGTGGCGGGAGGGCCTCTCCGACAATGAGCAGTTCTTC	CASSPWREGLSDNEQFF	TRBD2	.	TRBJ2-1	TRBV7-6
TGTGCCAGCAGTTTATCGACGGGAGCTTTGGAGACCCAGTACTTC	CASSLSTGALETQYF	.	.	TRBJ2-5	TRBV28
TGTGCCAGTAGTTCGGGACAGGGACATTCACCCCTCCACTTT	CASSSGQGHSPLHF	TRBD1	.	TRBJ1-6	TRBV19
TGTGCCAGCAGCCCCCTAGCCAGCCAAGGCTACACCTTC	CASSPLASQGYTF	.	.	TRBJ1-2	TRBV7-6
TGTGCCAGCAGTTACTCGTCAACAGGGGTTCAGCCCCAGCATTTT	CASSYSSTGVQPQHF	TRBD1	.	TRBJ1-5	TRBV6-5
TGTGCCAGCAGTTTAGGAGGGCTAGCTAACTATGGCTACACCTTC	CASSLGGLANYGYTF	.	.	TRBJ1-2	TRBV27
TGTGCCTGGAGTTCACAGGGGTGGAGTGAAAAACTGTTTTTT	CAWSSQGWSEKLFF	TRBD1	.	TRBJ1-4	TRBV30
TGCGCCAGCAGTGATTCGAGCTATGGCTACACCTTC	CASSDSSYGYTF	.	.	TRBJ1-2	TRBV10-1
TGTGCCAGCAGCCCCCCCCTTTCACCCCTCCACTTT	CASSPPLSPLHF	.	.	TRBJ1-6	TRBV11-2
TGTGCCAGCAGCTTAGTTTCCCAGGGGTATGGCTACACCTTC	CASSLVSQGYGYTF	.	.	TRBJ1-2	TRBV7-8
TGTGCCTGGAGTGCGGGAACGTGGTGGGATCAGCCCCAGCATTTT	CAWSAGTWWDQPQHF	.	.	TRBJ1-5	TRBV30
TGTGCCAGCACTCCGGGACTAGCGGGAGCCGGGGAGCTGTTTTTT	CASTPGLAGAGELFF	TRBD2	.	TRBJ2-2	TRBV6-5
TGTGCCAGTAGTATAGATGGGGCCTCTGGCGGAGACACCTTC	CASSIDGASGGDTF	.	.	TRBJ1-2	TRBV19
TGTGCCAGCAGCGCCCTAGCGGGGTTCTACGAGCAGTACTTC	CASSALAGFYEQYF	TRBD2	.	TRBJ2-7	TRBV7-6
TGTGCCAGCAGCTCAAGACAGGGAACTAGCGGGAGGGCCCCGAACGAGCAGTACTTC	CASSSRQGTSGRAPNEQYF	TRBD2	.	TRBJ2-7	TRBV7-7
TGCGCCAGCAGCCAAGAGGTGTGGCGGGGCTATGGCTACACCTTC	CASSQEVWRGYGYTF	.	.	TRBJ1-2	TRBV4-1
TGTGCCATCAGTGAGGGTGTTGGGGCAACCGGGGAGCTGTTTTTT	CAISEGVGATGELFF	.	.	TRBJ2-2	TRBV10-3
TGTGCCAGTAGAGACTTGATGTCCTACAATGAGCAGTTCTTC	CASRDLMSYNEQFF	.	.	TRBJ2-1	TRBV19
TGTGCCAGCACTCCCGCGGGCGCCCGAAGCGAAAAACTGTTTTTT	CASTPAGARSEKLFF	.	.	TRBJ1-4	TRBV28
TGTGCCATCAACCAGGGGACCGGGGAGCTGTTTTTT	CAINQGTGELFF	.	.	TRBJ2-2	TRBV10-3
TGTGCCAGCAGCTTAGCTTACTCTAATGAGCAGTTCTTC	CASSLAYSNEQFF	.	.	TRBJ2-1	TRBV7-9
TGTGCCAGCACCCCCCAGGGGGCGGGCTATGGCTACACCTTC	CASTPQGAGYGYTF	TRBD1	.	TRBJ1-2	TRBV5-8
TGTGCCAGCAGTTACTCGGTGAACTACGCCTACGAGCAGTACTTC	CASSYSVNYAYEQYF	.	.	TRBJ2-7	TRBV6-5
TGTGCCAGCAGCCTCCACGGGACTAGCGGACTAAAAGAGACCCAGTACTTC	CASSLHGTSGLKETQYF	TRBD2	once	TRBJ2-5	TRBV28
TGTGCCAGCAGCCCGGGGTCAAATTCACCCCTCCACTTT	CASSPGSNSPLHF	.	.	TRBJ1-6	TRBV7-9
TGTGCCAGCAGTTTCTTCGGAGGGTCAGAGACCCAGTACTTC	CASSFFGGSETQYF	.	.	TRBJ2-5	TRBV27
TGCGCCAGCAGCCCGAGCCTGGGAGGGGGGAACACTGAAGCTTTCTTT	CASSPSLGGGNTEAFF	.	.	TRBJ1-1	TRBV4-1
TGTGCCAGCAGTTCCAGCGGGGGGGGAACCGGGGAGCTGTTTTTT	CASSSSGGGTGELFF	TRBD2	.	TRBJ2-2	TRBV27
TGCGCCAGCAGCCGACAGGGGTATAGCTATGGCTACACCTTC	CASSRQGYSYGYTF	TRBD1	.	TRBJ1-2	TRBV4-3
TGTGCCTGGAGTGGCATTAGGACTAGCGGGGGGGGAGGCTCCAATGAGCAGTTCTTC	CAWSGIRTSGGGGSNEQFF	TRBD2	.	TRBJ2-1	TRBV30
TGTGCCAGCAGCAACCGGGACAGCGTTATGAACACTGAAGCTTTCTTT	CASSNRDSVMNTEAFF	TRBD1	.	TRBJ1-1	TRBV9
TGTGCCTGGAGCACAGGGGGGAAATACAATGAGCAGTTCTTC	CAWSTGGKYNEQFF	TRBD1	.	TRBJ2-1	TRBV30
TGTGCCAGCAGTCCGCTACGAGGGACAGGCACAGATACGCAGTATTTT	CASSPLRGTGTDTQYF	TRBD1	.	TRBJ2-3	TRBV28
TGTGCCAGCTCACAAGCGGGAGGGCCGTACGAGCAGTACTTC	CASSQAGGPYEQYF	TRBD2	.	TRBJ2-7	TRBV18
TGTGCCAGCAGCTTAGTCAGTAGCGGGAGTTGGACAGATACGCAGTATTTT	CASSLVSSGSWTDTQYF	TRBD2	.	TRBJ2-3	TRBV7-9